This note documents a single TCR beta chain sequence. Via MiXCR, TCRdb re-called the 5' RACE reads, giving one row per CDR3 protein. Of some 570,000 distinct CDR3 sequences in the sample, about 22% were seen once. These data come from a study of identical twins. Germline V gives CDR1 SGDLS, CDR2 YYNGEE. The germline V and J ends were trimmed by 1 base and 4 bases, with 11 bases remaining between them. This CDR3 is 14 amino acids long. The sample also formed part of further work on yellow fever vaccine responses in identical twins.

The chain couples TRBV9 to TRBJ1-2, with D possibly matching TRBD1 (6 bases). This clonotype was obtained from a woman in her late teens or twenties in good health. Source material: CD4+ T cells sorted from blood. Written as DNA, the CDR3 is TGTGCCAGCAGCGTATTACAGGGAGGCTATGGCTACACCTTC. It encodes CASSVLQGGYGYTF.